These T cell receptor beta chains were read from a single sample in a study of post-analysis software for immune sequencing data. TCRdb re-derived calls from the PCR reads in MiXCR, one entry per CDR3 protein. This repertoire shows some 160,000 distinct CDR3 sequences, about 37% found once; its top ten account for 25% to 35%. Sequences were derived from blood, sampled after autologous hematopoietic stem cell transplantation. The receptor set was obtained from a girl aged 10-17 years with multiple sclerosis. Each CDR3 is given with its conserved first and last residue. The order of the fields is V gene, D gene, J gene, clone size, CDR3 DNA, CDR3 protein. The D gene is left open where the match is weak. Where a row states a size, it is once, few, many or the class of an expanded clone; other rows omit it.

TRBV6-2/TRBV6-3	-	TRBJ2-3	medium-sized	TGTGCCAGCAGTTACCGCGGGACCACCACAGATACGCAGTATTTT	CASSYRGTTTDTQYF
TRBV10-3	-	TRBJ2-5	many	TGTGCCATCAGTGAGTCCCGGTGGGAAGGAGAGACCCAGTACTTC	CAISESRWEGETQYF
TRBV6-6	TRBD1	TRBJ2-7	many	TGTGCCAGCAGCCGGGACAGGGGCTCCTACGAGCAGTACTTC	CASSRDRGSYEQYF
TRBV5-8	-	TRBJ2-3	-	TGTGCCAGCAGCTTGAGGACACATCTGGATACGCAGTATTTT	CASSLRTHLDTQYF
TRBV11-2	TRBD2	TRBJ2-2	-	TGTGCCAGCTCCCGGACTAGCGGGAGTAGGGCCGGGGAGCTGTTTTTT	CASSRTSGSRAGELFF
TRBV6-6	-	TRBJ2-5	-	TGTGCCAGCAGTTACAGGGGGCAAGAGACCCAGTACTTC	CASSYRGQETQYF
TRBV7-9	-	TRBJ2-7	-	TGTGCCAGCAGTCCAACCGGACAGTTTCTCGAGCAGTACTTC	CASSPTGQFLEQYF
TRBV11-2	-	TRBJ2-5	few	TGTGCCAGCAGCTTAAATTGGGAGGCGGTCCAAGAGACCCAGTACTTC	CASSLNWEAVQETQYF
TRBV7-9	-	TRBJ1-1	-	TGTGCCAGCAGCTTAGAGGCTAGGAGGACTGAAGCTTTCTTT	CASSLEARRTEAFF
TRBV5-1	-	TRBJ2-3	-	TGCGCCAGCAGCCCTAATAGAGATACGCAGTATTTT	CASSPNRDTQYF
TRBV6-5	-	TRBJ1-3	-	TGTGCCAGCAGTTACGGGGCAGAGAGTGGAAACACCATATATTTT	CASSYGAESGNTIYF
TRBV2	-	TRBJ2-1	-	TGTGCCAGCAGTGTTCTGGATAATGAGCAGTTCTTC	CASSVLDNEQFF
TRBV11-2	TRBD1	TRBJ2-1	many	TGTGCCAGCAGCTTGACAGGGTATGAGCAGTTCTTC	CASSLTGYEQFF
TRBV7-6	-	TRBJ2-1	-	TGTGCCAGCAGCTTAGGGCGGGCGAGTGAGCAGTTCTTC	CASSLGRASEQFF
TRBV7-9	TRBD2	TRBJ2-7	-	TGTGCCAGCAGCTTCGGGAGGCCAGAATGCTACGAGCAGTACTTC	CASSFGRPECYEQYF
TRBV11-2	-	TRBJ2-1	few	TGTGCCAGCAGGTACACGGGCGATGAGCAGTTCTTC	CASRYTGDEQFF
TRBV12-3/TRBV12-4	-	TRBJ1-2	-	TGTGCCAGCAGTTTAGGAACCGCCAGGCGTGGCTACACCTTC	CASSLGTARRGYTF
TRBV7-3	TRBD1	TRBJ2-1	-	TGTGCCAGCAGTAAACAGGGGGGCCCCCTCAATGAGCAGTTCTTC	CASSKQGGPLNEQFF
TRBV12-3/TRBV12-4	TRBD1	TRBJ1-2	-	TGTGCCAGCAGCCACGGGACAGGGGCCCACTATGGCTACACCTTC	CASSHGTGAHYGYTF
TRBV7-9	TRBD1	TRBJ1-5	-	TGTGCCAGCAGCCCGGGTACAGGGGCTTCTCCGCCCCAGCATTTT	CASSPGTGASPPQHF
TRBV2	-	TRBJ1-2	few	TGCGCCAGCAGTGATTCAGGGATTAGATATGGCTACACCTTC	CASSDSGIRYGYTF
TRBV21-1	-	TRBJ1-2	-	TGTGCCAGCAGCTCGGGTTCTTACAGGGGGCGAGACTATGGCTACACCTTC	CASSSGSYRGRDYGYTF
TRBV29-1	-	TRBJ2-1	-	TGCAGCGTCACCTCGCCCGGTGAGCAGTTCTTC	CSVTSPGEQFF
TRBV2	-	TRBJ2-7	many	TGTGCCAGCAGTGACGGCGGCTACGAGCAGTACTTC	CASSDGGYEQYF
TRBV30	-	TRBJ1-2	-	TGTGCCTGGAGTCCCCGGGGGGGCGGTGGCTACACCTTC	CAWSPRGGGGYTF
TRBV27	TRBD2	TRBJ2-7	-	TGTGCCAGCAGGATAGCGGGGGCCCCCCCCTACGAGCAGTACTTC	CASRIAGAPPYEQYF
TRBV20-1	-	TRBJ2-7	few	TGCAGTGCTTCAGGGGGAGGTTCTTACGAGCAGTACTTC	CSASGGGSYEQYF